Listed below are T cell receptor beta chains from one sample, sequenced in a study of blood T cell repertoires in COVID-19. Measured with immunoSEQ multiplex PCR; TCRdb has only the in-frame clones, and not every one. The sample records some 80,000 clones, 80% to 85% being singletons. Sequences were obtained from peripheral blood. The origin of the receptors is a man of 80 years or more with acute or convalescent COVID-19. CDR3s leave out the opening cysteine and the closing phenylalanine or tryptophan. The order of the fields is D gene, V gene, J gene, clone size, CDR3 protein. D genes are given only for firm matches. Only part of the rows carry a size: once, few, many, or a class if the clone is expanded.

D: TRBD2
V: TRBV28
J: TRBJ2-1
size: .
CDR3: ASSLGASGRRYNEQF

D: TRBD2
V: TRBV27
J: TRBJ2-2
size: few
CDR3: ASSSPIGGGRGSGELF

D: TRBD1
V: TRBV3-1/TRBV3-2
J: TRBJ1-4
size: .
CDR3: ASSQSTGEYEKLF

D: .
V: TRBV20-1
J: TRBJ1-1
size: many
CDR3: SAGPQLEAF

D: TRBD1
V: TRBV4-1
J: TRBJ2-5
size: .
CDR3: ASSHIPGQGRETQY

D: TRBD2
V: TRBV19
J: TRBJ2-1
size: .
CDR3: ASSRLAGPTYNEQF

D: TRBD1
V: TRBV3-1/TRBV3-2
J: TRBJ1-3
size: once
CDR3: ASSDGQASPGNTIY

D: .
V: TRBV27
J: TRBJ2-1
size: .
CDR3: ASSSGLARSYNEQF

D: TRBD2
V: TRBV20-1
J: TRBJ2-7
size: once
CDR3: SASSGRGSYEQY

D: TRBD2
V: TRBV28
J: TRBJ2-1
size: .
CDR3: ASSFAGGSYNEQF

D: TRBD1
V: TRBV28
J: TRBJ1-4
size: .
CDR3: ASEGQGIEKLF

D: TRBD1
V: TRBV5-8
J: TRBJ1-3
size: .
CDR3: ASSITGTGKGNTIY

D: TRBD2
V: TRBV5-4
J: TRBJ2-4
size: .
CDR3: ASSLAGGRIRDIQY

D: .
V: TRBV2
J: TRBJ2-5
size: .
CDR3: ASSLRTEETQY

D: .
V: TRBV27
J: TRBJ1-4
size: .
CDR3: ASSPTGNPNEKLF

D: .
V: TRBV4-3
J: TRBJ1-1
size: few
CDR3: ASSQDYQRNTEAF

D: .
V: TRBV19
J: TRBJ1-1
size: .
CDR3: ASSITRDTEAF

D: TRBD1
V: TRBV7-9
J: TRBJ2-5
size: .
CDR3: ASSFGTGEETQY

D: .
V: TRBV11-2
J: TRBJ2-3
size: .
CDR3: ASSPLVSATDTQY

D: .
V: TRBV29-1
J: TRBJ2-2
size: .
CDR3: SVVTISNTGELF

D: .
V: TRBV11-3
J: TRBJ2-7
size: .
CDR3: ASSPTGGGPYEQY

D: .
V: TRBV6-5
J: TRBJ2-7
size: .
CDR3: ASGSLGEEQY

D: .
V: TRBV9
J: TRBJ2-7
size: .
CDR3: ASSVGAAISYEQY

D: .
V: TRBV19
J: TRBJ1-2
size: .
CDR3: ASSQTSLGSGGYT

D: TRBD1
V: TRBV7-9
J: TRBJ1-1
size: .
CDR3: ASSLVSRGPTEAF

D: TRBD2
V: TRBV11-3
J: TRBJ2-1
size: .
CDR3: ASSFRAGGPKNEQF

D: TRBD1
V: TRBV19
J: TRBJ1-1
size: .
CDR3: ASSIRGQGVNTEAF

D: TRBD1
V: TRBV14
J: TRBJ2-7
size: .
CDR3: ASSLRQGAIIYEQY

D: .
V: TRBV5-1
J: TRBJ2-5
size: .
CDR3: ASSSGFQETQY

D: .
V: TRBV5-1
J: TRBJ1-1
size: .
CDR3: ASSSIGGENTEAF

D: TRBD1
V: TRBV6-6
J: TRBJ1-5
size: .
CDR3: ASTDRGHSNQPQH

D: .
V: TRBV5-8
J: TRBJ1-6
size: .
CDR3: ASSFRQRIYSPLH

D: .
V: TRBV7-7
J: TRBJ2-7
size: .
CDR3: ASSLAHSYEQY

D: TRBD1
V: TRBV6-6
J: TRBJ2-3
size: few
CDR3: ASSIPGQGSTDTQY

D: .
V: TRBV6-5
J: TRBJ1-2
size: few
CDR3: ASSFRQVVNYGYT

D: .
V: TRBV6-1
J: TRBJ1-2
size: .
CDR3: ASSEGEVYGYT

D: TRBD2
V: TRBV5-1
J: TRBJ2-1
size: .
CDR3: ASSKAPTSGYNEQF

D: TRBD1
V: TRBV29-1
J: TRBJ1-6
size: few
CDR3: SVKDRGPSPLH

D: TRBD1
V: TRBV28
J: TRBJ1-5
size: .
CDR3: ASSRQGTYSNQPQH

D: .
V: TRBV5-6
J: TRBJ2-3
size: once
CDR3: ASSSWPGATDTQY

D: TRBD1
V: TRBV7-6
J: TRBJ2-2
size: few
CDR3: ASIQGTGNTGELF

D: TRBD1
V: TRBV28
J: TRBJ1-3
size: once
CDR3: ASSINRGRAGNTIY

D: .
V: TRBV19
J: TRBJ2-6
size: few
CDR3: ASRPVVSSGANVLT

D: .
V: TRBV2
J: TRBJ1-2
size: .
CDR3: ASNTVPNYGYT

D: TRBD1
V: TRBV6-5
J: TRBJ1-2
size: .
CDR3: ASQDRGFNYGYT

D: TRBD1
V: TRBV6-5
J: TRBJ1-2
size: few
CDR3: ASSNRDRGTYGYT

D: TRBD1
V: TRBV5-1
J: TRBJ2-2
size: .
CDR3: ASSLRTGVPGELF

D: .
V: TRBV21-1
J: TRBJ2-2
size: .
CDR3: AREKRLFTGELF

D: .
V: TRBV7-2
J: TRBJ2-7
size: .
CDR3: ASSLARSYEQY